This entry concerns a single TCR beta chain. Its antigen is currently unknown. The data are from a study of blood T cells in healthy people across ages. Findings and limits, study-wide: The CMV status of each donor remained undetermined, and this could have confounded shifts in expanded clonotypes.

Then a second PCR, running roughly 6 to 12 cycles, was carried out with a sample-barcoded 5' primer and a J-beta primer mix. TCRdb recomputed calls from the 5' RACE reads with MiXCR, one row per CDR3 protein. The sample consists of roughly 1.9 million distinct CDR3 sequences, 35% to 50% of them appearing once. This CDR3 is built from 16 residues. Trimming stripped 4 bases from V and 8 bases from J, with 24 bases between. Germline V gene lookup returns CDR1 SGHDT and CDR2 YYEEEE. The study recruited healthy Caucasian donors from Russia who were aged roughly 6 to 95. This chain uses TRBV5-6 with TRBJ1-2; the D gene is possibly TRBD1 (6 bases). Sequenced sample: blood. This receptor was identified in a human donor in good health. The CDR3 protein is CASSPGTGRGVSGYTF. CDR3 bases: TGTGCCAGCAGCCCCGGAACCGGCAGGGGAGTTTCGGGCTACACCTTC.